This TCR beta chain stems from a study of T-cell reconstitution after alpha-beta-depleted transplantation in children. The CDR3 is made up of 13 amino acids. Per the germline V gene, CDR1 is MNHNS and CDR2 is SASEGT. V shed 7 bases and J shed 2 bases, with 9 bases lying between them. Findings and limits, study-wide: The origin of alpha-beta T cells about two months after transplant was reportedly several hundred expanded graft clones. Some patients showed high day-60 TCRbeta diversity, which derived from surviving recipient T cells and thymic progenitors. At one year after transplant, newly produced T cells mostly accounted for T-cell counts and diversity.

Unique molecular identifiers were built into the TCRbeta library. TCRdb redid the calling of the PCR reads with MiXCR, one entry per CDR3 protein. The repertoire holds some 290,000 distinct CDR3 sequences, with around 25% as singletons. The table lists this clonotype with a few counts. Its antigen is undetermined. This rearrangement joins TRBV6-1 to TRBJ1-5; maybe TRBD1 (5 bases). The receptor's source is a male patient younger than 18 who had a stem cell transplant for acute lymphoblastic leukemia, so the T cells may come from the graft donor. Sample: PBMCs, mostly from graft donor cells, taken 180 days after TCRalphabeta/CD19-depleted stem cell transplant. As DNA, the CDR3 is TGTGCCAGCAACAAAGGGGGCAATCAGCCCCAGCATTTT. Protein sequence: CASNKGGNQPQHF.